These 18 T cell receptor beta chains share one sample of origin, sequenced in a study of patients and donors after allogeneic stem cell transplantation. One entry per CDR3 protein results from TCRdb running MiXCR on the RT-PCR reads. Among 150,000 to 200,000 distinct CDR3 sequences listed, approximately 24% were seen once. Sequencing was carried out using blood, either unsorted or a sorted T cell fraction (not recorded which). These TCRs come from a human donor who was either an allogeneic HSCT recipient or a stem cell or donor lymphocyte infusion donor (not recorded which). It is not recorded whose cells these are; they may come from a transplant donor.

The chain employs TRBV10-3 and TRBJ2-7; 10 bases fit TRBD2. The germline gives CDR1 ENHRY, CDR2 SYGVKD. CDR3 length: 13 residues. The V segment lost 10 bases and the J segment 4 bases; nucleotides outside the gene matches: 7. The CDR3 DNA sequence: TGTGCCACCGGACTAGCGGAAGGATACGAGCAGTACTTC. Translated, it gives CATGLAEGYEQYF.

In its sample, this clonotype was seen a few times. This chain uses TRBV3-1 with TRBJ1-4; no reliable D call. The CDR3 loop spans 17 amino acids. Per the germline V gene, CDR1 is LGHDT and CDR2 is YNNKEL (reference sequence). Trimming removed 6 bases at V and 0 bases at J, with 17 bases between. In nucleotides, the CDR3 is TGTGCCAGCAGTCCCACCCTCTTCAGCACAACTAATGAAAAACTGTTTTTT. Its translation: CASSPTLFSTTNEKLFF.

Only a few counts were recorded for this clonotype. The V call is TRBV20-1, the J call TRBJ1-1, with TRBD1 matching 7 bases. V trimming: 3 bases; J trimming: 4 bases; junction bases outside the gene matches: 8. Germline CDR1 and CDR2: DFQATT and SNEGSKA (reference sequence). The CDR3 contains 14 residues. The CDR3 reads CSASPTGIPTEAFF. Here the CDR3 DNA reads TGCAGTGCTAGCCCGACAGGGATACCCACTGAAGCTTTCTTT.

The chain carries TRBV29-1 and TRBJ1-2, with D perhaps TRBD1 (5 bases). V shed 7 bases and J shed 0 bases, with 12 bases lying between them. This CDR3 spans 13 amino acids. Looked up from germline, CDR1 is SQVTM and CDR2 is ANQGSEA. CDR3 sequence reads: CSASGGTNYGYTF. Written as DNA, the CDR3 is TGCAGCGCCTCGGGGGGAACTAACTATGGCTACACCTTC.

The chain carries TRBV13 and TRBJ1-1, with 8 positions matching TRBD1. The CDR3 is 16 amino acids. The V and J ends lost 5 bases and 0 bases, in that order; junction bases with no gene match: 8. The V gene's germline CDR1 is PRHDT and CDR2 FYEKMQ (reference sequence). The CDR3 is CASSLERQGMNTEAFF. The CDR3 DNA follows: TGTGCCAGCAGCCTTGAGCGACAGGGGATGAACACTGAAGCTTTCTTT.

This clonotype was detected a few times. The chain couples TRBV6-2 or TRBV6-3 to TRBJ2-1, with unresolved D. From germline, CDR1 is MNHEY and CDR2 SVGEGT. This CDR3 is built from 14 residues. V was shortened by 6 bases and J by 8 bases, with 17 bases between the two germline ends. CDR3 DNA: TGTGCCAGCAGGCTTCGTGGTTACAACCATGAGCAGTTCTTC. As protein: CASRLRGYNHEQFF.

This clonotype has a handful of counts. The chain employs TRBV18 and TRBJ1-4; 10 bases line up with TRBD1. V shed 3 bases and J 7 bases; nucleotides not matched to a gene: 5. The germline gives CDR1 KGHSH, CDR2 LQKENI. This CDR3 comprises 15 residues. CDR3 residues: CASSPDRDRGEKLFF. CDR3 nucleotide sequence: TGTGCCAGCTCACCCGACCGGGACAGGGGTGAAAAACTGTTTTTT.

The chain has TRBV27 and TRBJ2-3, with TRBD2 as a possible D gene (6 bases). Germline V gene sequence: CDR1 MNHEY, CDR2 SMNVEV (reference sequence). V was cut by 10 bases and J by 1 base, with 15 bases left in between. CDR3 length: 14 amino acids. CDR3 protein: CAIQRAGRTDTQYF. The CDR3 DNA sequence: TGTGCCATACAAAGAGCGGGTCGCACAGATACGCAGTATTTT.

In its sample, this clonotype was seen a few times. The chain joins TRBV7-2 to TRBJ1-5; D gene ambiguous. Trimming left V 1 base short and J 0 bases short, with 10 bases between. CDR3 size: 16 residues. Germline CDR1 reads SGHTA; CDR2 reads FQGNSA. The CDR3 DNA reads TGTGCCAGCAGCTTAGGTTCGAGCCATAGCAATCAGCCCCAGCATTTT. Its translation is CASSLGSSHSNQPQHF.

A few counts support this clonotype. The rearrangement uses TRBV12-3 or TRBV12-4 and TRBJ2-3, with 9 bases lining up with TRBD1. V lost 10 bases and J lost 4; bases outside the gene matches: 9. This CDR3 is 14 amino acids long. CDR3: CANSGTGMADTQYF. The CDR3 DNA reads TGTGCCAACTCCGGGACAGGGATGGCAGATACGCAGTATTTT.

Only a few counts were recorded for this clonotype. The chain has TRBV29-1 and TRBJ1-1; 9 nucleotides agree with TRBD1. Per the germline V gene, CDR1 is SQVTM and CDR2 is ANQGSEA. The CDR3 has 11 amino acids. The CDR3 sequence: CSDRGDTEAFF. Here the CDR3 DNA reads TGCAGTGACAGGGGGGACACTGAAGCTTTCTTT.

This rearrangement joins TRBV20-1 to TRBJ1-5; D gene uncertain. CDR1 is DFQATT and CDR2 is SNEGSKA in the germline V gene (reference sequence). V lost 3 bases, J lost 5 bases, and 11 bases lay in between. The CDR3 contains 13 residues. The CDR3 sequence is CSAREHTDQPQHF. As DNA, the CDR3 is TGCAGTGCTAGGGAACACACGGATCAGCCCCAGCATTTT.

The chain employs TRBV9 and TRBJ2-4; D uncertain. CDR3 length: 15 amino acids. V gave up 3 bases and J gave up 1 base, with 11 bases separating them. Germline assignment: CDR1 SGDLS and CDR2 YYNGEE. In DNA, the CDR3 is TGTGCCAGCAGCGCTCCGGTTGGTGCCAAAAACATTCAGTACTTC. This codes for CASSAPVGAKNIQYF.

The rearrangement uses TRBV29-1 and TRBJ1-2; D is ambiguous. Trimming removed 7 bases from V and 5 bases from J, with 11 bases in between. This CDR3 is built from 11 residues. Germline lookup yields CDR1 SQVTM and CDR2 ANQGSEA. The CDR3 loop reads CSGTGHYGYTF. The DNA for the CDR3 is TGCAGCGGAACCGGGCATTATGGCTACACCTTC.

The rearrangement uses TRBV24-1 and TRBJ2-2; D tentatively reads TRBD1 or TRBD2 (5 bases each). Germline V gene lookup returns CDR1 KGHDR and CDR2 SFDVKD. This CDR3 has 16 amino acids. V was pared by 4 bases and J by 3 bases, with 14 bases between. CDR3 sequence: CATSDRDVWYTGELFF. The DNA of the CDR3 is TGTGCCACCAGTGACCGGGACGTTTGGTACACCGGGGAGCTGTTTTTT.

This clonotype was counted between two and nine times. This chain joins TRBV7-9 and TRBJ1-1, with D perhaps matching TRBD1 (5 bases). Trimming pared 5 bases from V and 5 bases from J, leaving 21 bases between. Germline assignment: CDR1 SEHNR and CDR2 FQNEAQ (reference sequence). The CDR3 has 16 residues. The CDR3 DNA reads TGTGCCAGCAGCCCAGTGGGCGGGCAGGGTTGGACTGAAGCTTTCTTT. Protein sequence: CASSPVGGQGWTEAFF. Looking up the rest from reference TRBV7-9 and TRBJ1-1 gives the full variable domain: DTGVSQNPRHKITKRGQNVTFRCDPISEHNRLYWYRQTLGQGPEFLTYFQNEAQLEKSRLLSDRFSAERPKGSFSTLEIQRTEQGDSAMYLCASSPVGGQGWTEAFFGQGTRLTVV.

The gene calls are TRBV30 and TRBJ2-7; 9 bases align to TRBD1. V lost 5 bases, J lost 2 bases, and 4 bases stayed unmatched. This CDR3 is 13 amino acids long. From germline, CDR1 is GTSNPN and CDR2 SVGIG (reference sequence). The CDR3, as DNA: TGTGCCTGGGACGGGACAGGGACCTACGAGCAGTACTTC. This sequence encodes CAWDGTGTYEQYF.

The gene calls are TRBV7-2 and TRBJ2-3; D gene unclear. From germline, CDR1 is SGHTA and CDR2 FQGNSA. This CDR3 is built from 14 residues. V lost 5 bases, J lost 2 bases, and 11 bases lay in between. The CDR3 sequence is CASSHGAHTDTQYF. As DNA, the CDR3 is TGTGCCAGCAGCCATGGAGCACACACAGATACGCAGTATTTT.